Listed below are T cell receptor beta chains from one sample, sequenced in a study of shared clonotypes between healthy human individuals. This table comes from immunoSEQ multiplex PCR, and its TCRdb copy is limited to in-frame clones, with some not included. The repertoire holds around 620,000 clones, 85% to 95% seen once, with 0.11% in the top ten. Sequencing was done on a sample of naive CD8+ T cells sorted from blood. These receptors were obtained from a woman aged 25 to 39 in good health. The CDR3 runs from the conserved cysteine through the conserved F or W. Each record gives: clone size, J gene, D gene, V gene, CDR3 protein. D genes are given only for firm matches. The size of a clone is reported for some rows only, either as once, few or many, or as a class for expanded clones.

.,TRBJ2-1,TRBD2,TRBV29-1,CSVNSGRLYEQFF
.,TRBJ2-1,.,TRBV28,CASKLPGSVPNEQFF
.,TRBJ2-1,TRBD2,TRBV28,CASSTQRENMYNEQFF
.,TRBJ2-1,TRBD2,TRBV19,CASSEQKLANNEQFF
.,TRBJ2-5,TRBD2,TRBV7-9,CASSQVAGVGETQYF
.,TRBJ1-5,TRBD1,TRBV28,CASSLTGTGMNQPQHF
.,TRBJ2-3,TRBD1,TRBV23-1,CASSPLRDRGPMHTDTQYF
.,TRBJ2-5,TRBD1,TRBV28,CASRDTGGSAQETQYF
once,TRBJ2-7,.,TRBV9,CAQRVYEQYF
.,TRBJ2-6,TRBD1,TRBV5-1,CASSLGLPGQGKSGANVLTF
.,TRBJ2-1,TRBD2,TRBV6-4,CASSEEAGTSEYNEQFF
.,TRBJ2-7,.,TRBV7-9,CASSPSGRPLEQYF
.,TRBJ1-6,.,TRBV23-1,CASSQAPSGGGSPLHF
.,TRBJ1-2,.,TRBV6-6,CASRDPDPPGYTF
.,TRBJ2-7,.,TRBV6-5,CASSATPFSYEQYF
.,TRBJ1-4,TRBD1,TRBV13,CASSTGQGLRKLFF
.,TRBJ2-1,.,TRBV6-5,CASSYRLVHGHNEQFF
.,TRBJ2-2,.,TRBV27,CASSPGYYTGELFF